These 25 T cell receptor beta chains share one sample of origin, sequenced in a study of tumor-infiltrating lymphocytes in oesophageal squamous cell carcinoma. TCRdb re-analysed the PCR reads in MiXCR, keeping a single row per CDR3 protein. The sample yields about 15,000 distinct CDR3 sequences, around half seen once. The sample consisted of esophageal tumor tissue. These receptors were obtained from a female donor with esophageal squamous cell carcinoma.

This clonotype has ten or more counts. The V and J genes are TRBV7-3 and TRBJ2-5, with 10 bases that match TRBD2. Looked up from germline, CDR1 is SGHTA and CDR2 is FQGTGA. Trimming at V came to 5 bases and at J to 5 bases, leaving 8 bases not matched to a gene. The CDR3 totals 15 residues. The CDR3 DNA follows: TGTGCCAGCAGCCCAGGGACTAGCGATCTCGAGACCCAGTACTTC. Encoded protein: CASSPGTSDLETQYF.

By proportion, this clonotype is medium-sized. The chain is built from TRBV28 and TRBJ2-7; TRBD1 matches at 7 bases. J lost 2 bases, V lost 6 bases, and 13 bases had no gene match. Germline CDR1 reads MDHEN; CDR2 reads SYDVKM. The CDR3 covers 16 residues. CDR3 protein: CASRVSEQGIAYEQYF. As DNA, the CDR3 is TGTGCCAGCAGGGTATCGGAACAGGGGATCGCCTACGAGCAGTACTTC.

On this clonotype itself: A read error may produce the germline difference seen at one junction end. This chain connects TRBV7-3 to TRBJ2-1; D may be TRBD1 or TRBD2 (5 bases each). The CDR3 runs to 13 residues. Germline loops: CDR1 SGHTA, CDR2 FQGTGA. Written as DNA, the CDR3 is TGTGCCAGCAGCTCCGAACCGGGACGAGCGCAGTTCTTT. Its translation is CASSSEPGRAQFF.

This clonotype has more than one count but fewer than ten. CDR3 in DNA: TGTGCCAGCAGCTTCCGTCCGAACCACGATACGCAGTATTTT. Translation gives CASSFRPNHDTQYF. This sequence joins TRBV7-2 and TRBJ2-3; D gene unclear. The V end was cut by 3 bases, the J end by 6 bases, with 13 bases between. The germline V gene encodes CDR1 SGHTA and CDR2 FQGNSA. The CDR3 is 14 residues long.

Details on this clonotype: An end of the junction differs from the germline gene, which may be a read error. V and J are TRBV11-2 and TRBJ2-6; D ambiguous. Looked up from germline, CDR1 is SGHAT and CDR2 is FQNNGV. The CDR3 contains 17 residues. The CDR3 DNA reads TGTGCCAGCAGCTTAGATCGGAATGGGTACCTTGATTCACCCCTCCACTTC. This codes for CASSLDRNGYLDSPLHF.

Notes on this clonotype: Because the CDR3 is missing its conserved closing phenylalanine or tryptophan, this is likely a read error. Because the CDR3's place on the DNA is in doubt, the DNA is left out and the CDR3 is given as listed by TCRdb. The chain uses TRBV7-3 and TRBJ2-6; the listed D gene, TRBD2, was not tested against the DNA. The CDR3 spans 16 amino acids, including both terminal residues. Germline CDR1 reads SGHTA; CDR2 reads FQGTGA. The CDR3 reads CASSFAGDSGEQYFGA.

The CDR3 spells CASSLSSASSYEQYF. In DNA form, the CDR3 reads TGTGCCAGCAGTTTATCGTCCGCTAGCTCCTACGAGCAGTACTTC. The J gene is TRBJ2-5, the V gene TRBV27; D is undetermined. The DNA end lines up better with TRBJ2-7; the J call may be wrong. The CDR3 extends over 15 amino acids. Germline-derived CDR1 and CDR2 are MNHEY and SMNVEV (reference sequence).

This clonotype was found many times. J is TRBJ2-7 and V is TRBV27, with TRBD2 matching over 14 bases. The germline V gene encodes CDR1 MNHEY and CDR2 SMNVEV (reference sequence). The CDR3 runs to 16 residues. With 5 bases clipped from V and 7 bases from J, the junction kept 10 bases outside the gene matches. The CDR3: CASSPTSGRAYNEQYF. DNA for the CDR3: TGTGCCAGCAGTCCGACTAGCGGGAGGGCGTACAATGAGCAGTACTTC.

This clonotype qualifies as medium-sized. The rearrangement joins TRBV28 to TRBJ1-2; D is uncertain. Trimming shortened V by 5 bases and J by 0 bases, and 7 bases separated the two germline ends. This CDR3 is built from 13 residues. Germline values: CDR1 MDHEN, CDR2 SYDVKM. This chain's CDR3 is CASSATPNYGYTF. The CDR3 DNA follows: TGTGCCAGCAGTGCCACGCCTAACTATGGCTACACCTTC.

This rearrangement joins TRBV7-2 to TRBJ1-5; D possibly corresponds to TRBD1 (6 bases). This CDR3 region has 16 residues. The germline V gene has CDR1 SGHTA and CDR2 FQGNSA. The V gene lost 5 bases and the J gene lost 2 bases, with 16 bases spanning the gap. CDR3 loop: CASSRGGGGGNQPQHF. CDR3 bases: TGTGCCAGCAGCCGCGGAGGGGGAGGGGGCAATCAGCCCCAGCATTTT.

This clonotype appeared a single time. The V gene is TRBV11-3, the J gene TRBJ2-5; the D is unclear. Trimming removed 5 bases from V and 4 bases from J, with 11 bases in between. Germline V CDR1 and CDR2: SGHNT, YENEEA. The CDR3 totals 13 residues. The CDR3 loop is CASSGRGGETQYF. CDR3 bases: TGTGCCAGCAGCGGTAGAGGCGGAGAGACCCAGTACTTC.

With regard to this clonotype: Sequence at one end of the junction differs from germline and may be a read error. The rearrangement uses TRBV7-2 and TRBJ2-3; TRBD2 matches 8 bases. Germline CDR1 SGHTA, CDR2 FQGNSA. The CDR3 loop spans 17 amino acids. This chain's CDR3 is CASSRFVVTSANNEQFF. The CDR3 nucleotides are TGTGCCAGCAGCCGTTTTGTTGTGACTAGCGCAAACAATGAGCAGTTCTTT. The whole variable domain, filled in from reference TRBV7-2 and TRBJ2-3, reads GAGVSQSPSNKVTEKGKDVELRCDPISGHTALYWYRQSLGQGLEFLIYFQGNSAPDKSGLPSDRFSAERTGGSVSTLTIQRTQQEDSAVYLCASSRFVVTSANNEQFFGPGTRLTVL.

The chain combines TRBV7-6 with TRBJ2-7, with D maybe TRBD1 (5 bases). CDR1 is SGHVS, CDR2 FNYEAQ, per germline. V lost 5 bases and J lost 2, with 16 bases in between. The CDR3 totals 15 residues. CDR3 amino acids: CASSLLGPGTYEQYF. In DNA, the CDR3 is TGTGCCAGCAGCCTACTGGGGCCCGGTACCTACGAGCAGTACTTC. The full variable domain, rest sourced from reference TRBV7-6 and TRBJ2-7, is GAGVSQSPRYKVTKRGQDVALRCDPISGHVSLYWYRQALGQGPEFLTYFNYEAQQDKSGLPNDRFSAERPEGSISTLTIQRTEQRDSAMYRCASSLLGPGTYEQYFGPGTRLTVT.

This clonotype has more than one count but fewer than ten. The V and J genes are TRBV7-2 and TRBJ2-5, with no clear D. Germline CDR1 and CDR2: SGHTA and FQGNSA. The CDR3 has 13 residues. V lost 2 bases and J 9 bases, leaving 13 bases between the germline ends. CDR3 sequence (DNA): TGTGCCAGCAGCTTAATGCCCGATGGGCCCCAGTACTTC. It specifies CASSLMPDGPQYF.

The J gene is TRBJ2-4, the V gene TRBV7-8, with unresolved D. Trimming stripped 1 base from V and 1 base from J, with 11 bases between. The CDR3 consists of 16 residues. Per germline, CDR1 SGHVS and CDR2 FQNEAQ. Written as DNA, the CDR3 is TGTGCCAGCAGCTTAGATCGTTGGATGGCCAAAAACATTCAGTACTTC. It specifies CASSLDRWMAKNIQYF.

This rearrangement joins TRBV19 to TRBJ2-3; the match to TRBD2 covers 8 bases. Per the germline V gene, CDR1 is LNHDA and CDR2 is SQIVND (reference sequence). Trimming took 3 bases from V and 3 from J; bases not matched to a gene: 8. This CDR3 has 16 residues. The CDR3 protein is CASSMRLTGGTDTQYF. The CDR3 DNA sequence: TGTGCCAGTAGTATGCGCCTAACGGGAGGGACAGATACGCAGTATTTT.

This clonotype was counted only a few times. DNA for the CDR3: TGTGCCAGCAGCTTATGGTCAGGGGGAACCTACGAGCAGTACTTC. Encoded protein: CASSLWSGGTYEQYF. The chain recombines TRBV7-2 with TRBJ2-1; TRBD1 matches 7 bases. The DNA end is a closer match to TRBJ2-7, so the J assignment may be wrong. CDR3 length: 15 amino acids. CDR1 is SGHTA, CDR2 FQGNSA, per germline.

The genes are TRBV10-2 and TRBJ2-7; no clear D gene. The better agreement between TRBJ2-1 and the DNA end casts doubt on the J call. The CDR3 runs 18 residues. Germline V gene sequence: CDR1 WSHSY, CDR2 SAAADI. As DNA, the CDR3 is TGCGCCAGCAGTGAGCCTTACGGGCGGTCAAGCTCCTACAATGAGCAGTTCTTC. It specifies CASSEPYGRSSSYNEQFF.

A few counts support this clonotype. The gene calls are TRBV6-2 or TRBV6-3 and TRBJ1-2; D uncertain. The CDR3 extends over 13 amino acids. The germline V gene has CDR1 MNHEY and CDR2 SVGEGT. V lost 5 bases, J lost 8 bases, and 15 bases lay in between. Here the CDR3 reads CASSGSVASGYTF. The CDR3 DNA sequence: TGTGCCAGCAGTGGTTCGGTCGCTTCAGGCTACACCTTC.

This chain links TRBV7-6 with TRBJ2-7; D is perhaps TRBD1 (6 bases). The CDR3 is 14 amino acids. V was pared by 2 bases and J by 0 bases, with 8 bases between. The V gene's germline CDR1 is SGHVS and CDR2 FNYEAQ. CDR3 coding DNA: TGTGCCAGCAGCTTACAGGGGTTCTCCTACGAGCAGTACTTC. It yields the protein CASSLQGFSYEQYF.

The V call is TRBV7-2, the J call TRBJ2-3, with 7 positions matching TRBD2. Germline CDR1 is SGHTA and CDR2 is FQGNSA. This CDR3 has 16 amino acids. Unmatched junction bases numbered 6, after V lost 0 bases and J lost 3 bases. The CDR3 DNA sequence: TGTGCCAGCAGCTTAGCGCGGGGGTGGATGACAGATACGCAGTATTTT. Protein product: CASSLARGWMTDTQYF.

The sample holds a few counts of this clonotype. The chain uses TRBV7-8 and TRBJ1-2; a possible D gene is TRBD1 (5 bases). V was clipped by 1 base and J by 8 bases, with 23 bases between them. The CDR3 consists of 17 residues. Per germline, CDR1 SGHVS and CDR2 FQNEAQ. The CDR3 bases are TGTGCCAGCAGCTTAGGGACGGGACCTCCATCGGGGGGGGGCTACACCTTC. Its protein product is CASSLGTGPPSGGGYTF.

The sample holds a few counts of this clonotype. The V gene is TRBV7-6, the J gene TRBJ1-1; 8 bases are a match to TRBD1. Losses at the gene ends were 5 bases for V and 0 bases for J; bases not matched to a gene: 2. This CDR3 has 14 residues. Germline CDR1 reads SGHVS; CDR2 reads FNYEAQ. The CDR3 here is CASSQDRVNTEAFF. CDR3 coding DNA: TGTGCCAGCAGCCAGGACAGGGTGAACACTGAAGCTTTCTTT.

This clonotype was seen repeatedly, ten times or more. No conserved phenylalanine or tryptophan is present at the end of the CDR3, so a read error is the likely explanation. No DNA is shown, since the ends of the CDR3 on it are uncertain; the CDR3 is the one TCRdb lists. The chain combines TRBV20-1 with TRBJ2-5; the table assigns TRBD2, which was not confirmed against the DNA. The CDR3 numbers 11 amino acids, ends counted. Per germline, CDR1 DFQATT and CDR2 SNEGSKA (reference sequence). CDR3 amino acids: CSARILSPGPL.

Written as DNA, the CDR3 is TGTGCCAGCAGCTTCCAGGGCCAAGAGACCCAGTACTTC. Its protein is CASSFQGQETQYF. The chain has TRBV11-1 and TRBJ2-4, with D perhaps matching TRBD1 (5 bases). Matching the DNA end better, TRBJ2-5 makes the J call doubtful. Germline CDR1 and CDR2: SGHAT and FQDESV (reference sequence). The CDR3 totals 13 residues.